The rows below give T cell receptor beta chains drawn from one sample of a study of blood T cell repertoires in COVID-19. Some clones are missing from TCRdb's copy, which holds only in-frame ones; the method was immunoSEQ multiplex PCR. The table lists about 200,000 clones, 70% to 90% of them singletons. Specimen: peripheral blood. Source of these receptors: a woman aged 80 or over with acute or convalescent COVID-19. The CDR3 runs from the conserved cysteine through the conserved F or W. D genes are given only for firm matches. The size entry is marked missing in some rows and otherwise reads once, few, many or a size class.

v_gene: TRBV7-9
j_gene: TRBJ1-1
abundance: few
d_gene: TRBD1
CDR3nt: TGTGCCAGCAGCTGGGGGACAGGGGTGAACACTGAAGCTTTCTTT
CDR3aa: CASSWGTGVNTEAFF

v_gene: TRBV20-1
j_gene: TRBJ2-7
abundance: NA
d_gene: NA
CDR3nt: TGCAGTGCTAGTCATCCCGGGACTCCAAACCGTGAGCAGTACTTC
CDR3aa: CSASHPGTPNREQYF

v_gene: TRBV7-2
j_gene: TRBJ1-1
abundance: NA
d_gene: NA
CDR3nt: TGTGCCAGCAGCTTAAGGGGCACTGAAGCTTTCTTT
CDR3aa: CASSLRGTEAFF

v_gene: TRBV4-1
j_gene: TRBJ1-1
abundance: NA
d_gene: TRBD1
CDR3nt: TGCGCCAGCAGCCAACCTTCAGGACAGGGGAACACTGAAGCTTTCTTT
CDR3aa: CASSQPSGQGNTEAFF

v_gene: TRBV15
j_gene: TRBJ2-5
abundance: NA
d_gene: NA
CDR3nt: TGTGCCACCAGCCGGTTGAGGTTCCAAGAGACCCAGTACTTC
CDR3aa: CATSRLRFQETQYF

v_gene: TRBV30
j_gene: TRBJ1-4
abundance: NA
d_gene: NA
CDR3nt: TGTGCCTGGAGTGGGTCGGGGGGCGCGGGAGAAAAACTGTTTTTT
CDR3aa: CAWSGSGGAGEKLFF

v_gene: TRBV7-2
j_gene: TRBJ2-1
abundance: NA
d_gene: NA
CDR3nt: TGTGCCAGCAGCTTAGAATCGCGGCCCTACAATGAGCAGTTCTTC
CDR3aa: CASSLESRPYNEQFF

v_gene: TRBV7-2
j_gene: TRBJ2-1
abundance: NA
d_gene: NA
CDR3nt: TGTGCCAGCAGCCCACTAGTAGGGGGTGGGGGTGAGCAGTTCTTC
CDR3aa: CASSPLVGGGGEQFF

v_gene: TRBV9
j_gene: TRBJ1-6
abundance: NA
d_gene: NA
CDR3nt: TGTGCCAGCAGCCTTGGCACTATTAATTCACCCCTCCACTTT
CDR3aa: CASSLGTINSPLHF

v_gene: TRBV12-3/TRBV12-4
j_gene: TRBJ1-2
abundance: NA
d_gene: NA
CDR3nt: TGTGCCAGCAGTCGCATTCGCGGGGGCTACACCTTC
CDR3aa: CASSRIRGGYTF

v_gene: TRBV2
j_gene: TRBJ2-2
abundance: once
d_gene: NA
CDR3nt: TGTGCCAGCAGTGAAGAGCTGGGGGAGCTGTTTTTT
CDR3aa: CASSEELGELFF

v_gene: TRBV19
j_gene: TRBJ1-3
abundance: NA
d_gene: NA
CDR3nt: TGTGCCAGTAGTAAGACACGAGACTCTGGAAACACCATATATTTT
CDR3aa: CASSKTRDSGNTIYF

v_gene: TRBV5-4
j_gene: TRBJ2-1
abundance: NA
d_gene: TRBD2
CDR3nt: TGTGCCAGCAGCGTACTAGCGGGAGCTTCCGTTTCCTACAATGAGCAGTTCTTC
CDR3aa: CASSVLAGASVSYNEQFF

v_gene: TRBV4-3
j_gene: TRBJ2-3
abundance: NA
d_gene: NA
CDR3nt: TGCGCCAGCAGCCCAGGGGGGACAGATACGCAGTATTTT
CDR3aa: CASSPGGTDTQYF

v_gene: TRBV10-3
j_gene: TRBJ2-2
abundance: NA
d_gene: TRBD2
CDR3nt: TGTGCCATCAGTGAGTCGGGACTAGCGGGGCTCCGCACCGGGGAGCTGTTTTTT
CDR3aa: CAISESGLAGLRTGELFF

v_gene: TRBV5-4
j_gene: TRBJ2-7
abundance: NA
d_gene: NA
CDR3nt: TGTGCCAGCAGCTTCAACTACGAGCAGTACTTC
CDR3aa: CASSFNYEQYF

v_gene: TRBV1
j_gene: TRBJ2-1
abundance: NA
d_gene: NA
CDR3nt: TGCACCAGCAGCCAAGATTCGGGACTAGCGGGGGGGCCATATAACAATGAGCAGTTCTTC
CDR3aa: CTSSQDSGLAGGPYNNEQFF

v_gene: TRBV30
j_gene: TRBJ1-1
abundance: NA
d_gene: TRBD1
CDR3nt: TGTGCCTGGACTACACAGGGGATCCACGACCGAGCTTTCTTT
CDR3aa: CAWTTQGIHDRAFF

v_gene: TRBV19
j_gene: TRBJ1-2
abundance: NA
d_gene: NA
CDR3nt: TGTGCCAGTAATAGTGGGCGGGTGGACTATGGCTACACCTTC
CDR3aa: CASNSGRVDYGYTF

v_gene: TRBV7-8
j_gene: TRBJ2-1
abundance: NA
d_gene: TRBD2
CDR3nt: TGTGCCAGCAGCTCATTAGCGGGAGGGGGCTACAATGAGCAGTTCTTC
CDR3aa: CASSSLAGGGYNEQFF

v_gene: TRBV6-1
j_gene: TRBJ1-2
abundance: NA
d_gene: TRBD1
CDR3nt: TGTGCCAGCAGTGCTTCCCGGGACAGGGGATCGGGTGGCTACACCTTC
CDR3aa: CASSASRDRGSGGYTF

v_gene: TRBV4-2
j_gene: TRBJ2-3
abundance: NA
d_gene: TRBD2
CDR3nt: TGTGCCAGCAGCCGAGCTCTGACTAGCGGGGGGGCCGCGGCAGATACGCAGTATTTT
CDR3aa: CASSRALTSGGAAADTQYF

v_gene: TRBV6-2/TRBV6-3
j_gene: TRBJ1-5
abundance: NA
d_gene: TRBD1
CDR3nt: TGTGCCAGCAGTTACTCCTGGGACAGCCAGCATTTT
CDR3aa: CASSYSWDSQHF

v_gene: TRBV7-2
j_gene: TRBJ1-4
abundance: NA
d_gene: NA
CDR3nt: TGTGCCAGCAGCTTAGCCGGAGGGACTAATGAAAAACTGTTTTTT
CDR3aa: CASSLAGGTNEKLFF

v_gene: TRBV3-1/TRBV3-2
j_gene: TRBJ1-1
abundance: NA
d_gene: NA
CDR3nt: TGTGCCAGCAGCCAAGGCACAACAGGGTGGACTGAAGCTTTCTTT
CDR3aa: CASSQGTTGWTEAFF

v_gene: TRBV27
j_gene: TRBJ2-1
abundance: NA
d_gene: TRBD2
CDR3nt: TGTGCCAGCAGTCCTGGTAGCGGGAGATATTTTTGGCAGTTCTTC
CDR3aa: CASSPGSGRYFWQFF

v_gene: TRBV19
j_gene: TRBJ2-7
abundance: NA
d_gene: NA
CDR3nt: TGTGCCAGTAGTATAGAGCGAGCAACCGAGCAGTACTTC
CDR3aa: CASSIERATEQYF

v_gene: TRBV7-9
j_gene: TRBJ1-5
abundance: NA
d_gene: NA
CDR3nt: TGTGCCAGCAGCCCCGGGAACACGGGCGAACAGCCCCAGCATTTT
CDR3aa: CASSPGNTGEQPQHF

v_gene: TRBV7-2
j_gene: TRBJ2-3
abundance: NA
d_gene: TRBD1
CDR3nt: TGTGCCAGCAAGGCCTGGGGACAGGGGAACCCAGATACGCAGTATTTT
CDR3aa: CASKAWGQGNPDTQYF

v_gene: TRBV15
j_gene: TRBJ1-2
abundance: once
d_gene: NA
CDR3nt: TGTGCCACCAGCAGAGAGGCTCAGGTCTATGGCTACACCTTC
CDR3aa: CATSREAQVYGYTF

v_gene: TRBV3-1/TRBV3-2
j_gene: TRBJ1-2
abundance: once
d_gene: NA
CDR3nt: TGTGCCAGCAGCGATTCGTCCGCAGGAAACGGCGGCTACACCTTC
CDR3aa: CASSDSSAGNGGYTF

v_gene: TRBV7-2
j_gene: TRBJ2-2
abundance: NA
d_gene: TRBD1
CDR3nt: TGTGCCAGCAGCTCAGGACAGGCCGTGGGCCAGGAGCTGTTTTTT
CDR3aa: CASSSGQAVGQELFF

v_gene: TRBV6-1
j_gene: TRBJ2-5
abundance: NA
d_gene: NA
CDR3nt: TGTGCCAGCAGTGAACCCGGGAGAGGAGAGGAGACCCAGTACTTC
CDR3aa: CASSEPGRGEETQYF

v_gene: TRBV27
j_gene: TRBJ2-3
abundance: NA
d_gene: TRBD2
CDR3nt: TGTGCCAGCACCCCGGGACTAGCGGGGGCGATCTCCGGAGATACGCAGTATTTT
CDR3aa: CASTPGLAGAISGDTQYF

v_gene: TRBV7-2
j_gene: TRBJ2-4
abundance: NA
d_gene: TRBD2
CDR3nt: TGTGCCAGCAGCCCCGGGACTAGCGGGACGGCCATTCAGTACTTC
CDR3aa: CASSPGTSGTAIQYF

v_gene: TRBV4-2
j_gene: TRBJ1-2
abundance: NA
d_gene: TRBD1
CDR3nt: TGTGCCAGCAGCCAAGATCCTCAGGGGGAGCGGTTTAACTATGGCTACACCTTC
CDR3aa: CASSQDPQGERFNYGYTF

v_gene: TRBV9
j_gene: TRBJ1-3
abundance: NA
d_gene: NA
CDR3nt: TGTGCCCCTCTCTCACCCGACAGCTCCTCTGGAAACACCATATATTTT
CDR3aa: CAPLSPDSSSGNTIYF

v_gene: TRBV5-1
j_gene: TRBJ2-7
abundance: NA
d_gene: NA
CDR3nt: TGCGCCAGCAGCTTGGCCGCAGGGCTGAGGTACGAGCAGTACTTC
CDR3aa: CASSLAAGLRYEQYF

v_gene: TRBV14
j_gene: TRBJ1-1
abundance: once
d_gene: NA
CDR3nt: TGTGCCAGCAGCCAAAACCGCGGGGGCACCGCTGAAGCTTTCTTT
CDR3aa: CASSQNRGGTAEAFF

v_gene: TRBV19
j_gene: TRBJ1-1
abundance: NA
d_gene: NA
CDR3nt: TGTGCCAGTAGTATAGATCCGGGAGGGAACACTGAAGCTTTCTTT
CDR3aa: CASSIDPGGNTEAFF

v_gene: TRBV7-2
j_gene: TRBJ2-7
abundance: NA
d_gene: TRBD1
CDR3nt: TGTGCCAGCAGCTTAGGTTCAGGGGGCCCCTCCTACGAGCAGTACTTC
CDR3aa: CASSLGSGGPSYEQYF

v_gene: TRBV6-5
j_gene: TRBJ1-2
abundance: NA
d_gene: NA
CDR3nt: TGTGCCAGCAGTTACAGCCGGGGCTATGGCTACACCTTC
CDR3aa: CASSYSRGYGYTF

v_gene: TRBV7-9
j_gene: TRBJ2-1
abundance: NA
d_gene: TRBD2
CDR3nt: TGTGCCAGCAGCCCTCGGACTAGCGGGGCTTACAATGAGCAGTTCTTC
CDR3aa: CASSPRTSGAYNEQFF

v_gene: TRBV7-2
j_gene: TRBJ1-2
abundance: NA
d_gene: NA
CDR3nt: TGTGCCAGCAGCTCGGACGGGGACTATGGCTACACCTTC
CDR3aa: CASSSDGDYGYTF

v_gene: TRBV12-3/TRBV12-4
j_gene: TRBJ2-3
abundance: NA
d_gene: NA
CDR3nt: TGTGCCAGCAGCTCGACTAGTACTACGCAGTATTTT
CDR3aa: CASSSTSTTQYF

v_gene: TRBV7-3
j_gene: TRBJ2-3
abundance: NA
d_gene: NA
CDR3nt: TGTGCCAGCAGCGCCGGAGGGCCCGATACGCAGTATTTT
CDR3aa: CASSAGGPDTQYF

v_gene: TRBV19
j_gene: TRBJ2-3
abundance: NA
d_gene: TRBD2
CDR3nt: TGTGCCAGTAGCGGGACTAGCGGGAGTATCCCAGATACGCAGTATTTT
CDR3aa: CASSGTSGSIPDTQYF

v_gene: TRBV7-6
j_gene: TRBJ2-3
abundance: NA
d_gene: NA
CDR3nt: TGTGCCAGCAGCTTAGCGGGAGGCACAGATACGCAGTATTTT
CDR3aa: CASSLAGGTDTQYF

v_gene: TRBV7-2
j_gene: TRBJ2-2
abundance: NA
d_gene: TRBD1
CDR3nt: TGTGCCAGCAGCGTGCTCCTATTCCCCGGGACAGGGGTCACCGGGGAGCTGTTTTTT
CDR3aa: CASSVLLFPGTGVTGELFF

v_gene: TRBV5-4
j_gene: TRBJ1-2
abundance: once
d_gene: NA
CDR3nt: TGTGCCAGCAGCTTGGGCAGGACAGACTATGGCTACACCTTC
CDR3aa: CASSLGRTDYGYTF

v_gene: TRBV29-1
j_gene: TRBJ2-5
abundance: NA
d_gene: NA
CDR3nt: TGCAGCGTTGAAGATCGCGCCAGGGCTCAAGAGACCCAGTACTTC
CDR3aa: CSVEDRARAQETQYF

v_gene: TRBV7-3
j_gene: TRBJ2-3
abundance: NA
d_gene: TRBD2
CDR3nt: TGTGCCAGCAGCTTAAGGGGACTAGCGGGAGATGGTAGCACAGATACGCAGTATTTT
CDR3aa: CASSLRGLAGDGSTDTQYF

v_gene: TRBV11-2
j_gene: TRBJ2-3
abundance: NA
d_gene: NA
CDR3nt: TGTGCCAGCAGCTTAGATCTGAGCGGCCGGAGCACAGATACGCAGTATTTT
CDR3aa: CASSLDLSGRSTDTQYF

v_gene: TRBV7-9
j_gene: TRBJ2-5
abundance: NA
d_gene: NA
CDR3nt: TGTGCCAGCAGCTTAGCGGGAGGGGGGGAGACCCAGTACTTC
CDR3aa: CASSLAGGGETQYF

v_gene: TRBV5-8
j_gene: TRBJ1-5
abundance: NA
d_gene: TRBD1
CDR3nt: TGTGCCAGCAGCTTAATCAGGACAGGGGTCGGCCAGCCCCAGCATTTT
CDR3aa: CASSLIRTGVGQPQHF

v_gene: TRBV7-9
j_gene: TRBJ1-6
abundance: NA
d_gene: NA
CDR3nt: TGTGCCAGCAGCGACCCAGGGCATAATTCACCCCTCCACTTT
CDR3aa: CASSDPGHNSPLHF

v_gene: TRBV5-6
j_gene: TRBJ2-3
abundance: NA
d_gene: TRBD2
CDR3nt: TGTGCCAGCAGCTTGGGCGGGGGAATCGCAGATACGCAGTATTTT
CDR3aa: CASSLGGGIADTQYF

v_gene: TRBV19
j_gene: TRBJ2-4
abundance: NA
d_gene: TRBD2
CDR3nt: TGTGCCAGTAGTCGGTGGCGGACTAGCGGGGCTTACAAAAACATTCAGTACTTC
CDR3aa: CASSRWRTSGAYKNIQYF